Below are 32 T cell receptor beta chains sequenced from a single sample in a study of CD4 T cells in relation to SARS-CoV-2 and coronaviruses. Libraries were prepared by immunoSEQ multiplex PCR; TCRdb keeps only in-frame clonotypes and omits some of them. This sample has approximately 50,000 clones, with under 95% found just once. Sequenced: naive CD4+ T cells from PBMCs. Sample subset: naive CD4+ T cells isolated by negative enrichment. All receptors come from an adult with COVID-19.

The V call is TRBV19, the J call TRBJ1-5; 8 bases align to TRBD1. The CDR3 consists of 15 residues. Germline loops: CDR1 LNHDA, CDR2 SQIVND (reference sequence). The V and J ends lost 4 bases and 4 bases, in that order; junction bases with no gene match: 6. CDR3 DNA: TGTGCCAGTAGTACCCGGGACAGGCAGAATCAGCCCCAGCATTTT. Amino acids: CASSTRDRQNQPQHF.

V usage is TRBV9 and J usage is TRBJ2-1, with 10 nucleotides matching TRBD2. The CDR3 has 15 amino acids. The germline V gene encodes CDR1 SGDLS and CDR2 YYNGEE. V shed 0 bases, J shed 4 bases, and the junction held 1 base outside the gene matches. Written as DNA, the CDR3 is TGTGCCAGCAGCGTAGCTAGCGGGGGTTACAATGAGCAGTTCTTC. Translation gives CASSVASGGYNEQFF.

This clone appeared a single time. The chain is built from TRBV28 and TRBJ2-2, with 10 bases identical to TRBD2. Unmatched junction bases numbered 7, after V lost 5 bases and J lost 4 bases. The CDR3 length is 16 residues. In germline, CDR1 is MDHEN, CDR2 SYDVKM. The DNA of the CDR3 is TGTGCCAGCAGTCAACTAGCGGGGAGGAGCACCGGGGAGCTGTTTTTT. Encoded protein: CASSQLAGRSTGELFF.

The CDR3 region has the DNA TGTGCCAGCAGCTTACGAGGGGACAGGTTATCCTACAATGAGCAGTTCTTC. It is translated as CASSLRGDRLSYNEQFF. The V and J genes are TRBV7-2 and TRBJ2-1; 8 bases are a match to TRBD1. The CDR3 runs 17 residues. The germline V gene encodes CDR1 SGHTA and CDR2 FQGNSA. J gave up 1 base and V 2 bases, and 7 bases lay outside the gene matches.

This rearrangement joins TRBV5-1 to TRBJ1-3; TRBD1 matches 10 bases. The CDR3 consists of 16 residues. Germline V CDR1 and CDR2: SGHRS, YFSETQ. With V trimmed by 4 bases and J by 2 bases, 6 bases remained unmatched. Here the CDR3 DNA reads TGCGCCAGCAGCAGGACCGGGACAGGGGCTGGAAACACCATATATTTT. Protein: CASSRTGTGAGNTIYF.

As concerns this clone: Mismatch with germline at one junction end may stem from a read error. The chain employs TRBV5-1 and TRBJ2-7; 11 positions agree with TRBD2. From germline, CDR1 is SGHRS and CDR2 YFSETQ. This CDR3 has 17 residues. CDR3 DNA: TGCGCCAGCAGCTCGCTAGGACTAGCGGGCCCTGGTTACGTGCAGTACTTC. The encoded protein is CASSSLGLAGPGYVQYF.

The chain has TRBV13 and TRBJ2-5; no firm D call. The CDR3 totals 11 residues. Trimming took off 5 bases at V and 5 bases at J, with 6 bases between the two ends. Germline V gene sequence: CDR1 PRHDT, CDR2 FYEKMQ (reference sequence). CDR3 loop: CASSDRETQYF. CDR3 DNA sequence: TGTGCCAGCAGCGACCGGGAGACCCAGTACTTC.

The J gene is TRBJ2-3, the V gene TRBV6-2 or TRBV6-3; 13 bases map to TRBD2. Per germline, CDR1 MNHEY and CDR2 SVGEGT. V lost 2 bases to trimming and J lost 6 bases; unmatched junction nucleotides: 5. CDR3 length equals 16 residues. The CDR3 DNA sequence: TGTGCCAGCAGTTACAGACTAGCGGGAGGCCACGATACGCAGTATTTT. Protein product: CASSYRLAGGHDTQYF.

The CDR3 is CASRNRLITEAFF. CDR3 in DNA: TGTGCCAGTAGGAACCGACTGATCACTGAAGCTTTCTTT. V and J are TRBV6-5 and TRBJ1-1; D remains ambiguous. The CDR3 has 13 amino acids. CDR1 and CDR2 (germline): MNHEY, SVGAGI. V was cut by 9 bases and J by 4 bases, with 15 bases left in between.

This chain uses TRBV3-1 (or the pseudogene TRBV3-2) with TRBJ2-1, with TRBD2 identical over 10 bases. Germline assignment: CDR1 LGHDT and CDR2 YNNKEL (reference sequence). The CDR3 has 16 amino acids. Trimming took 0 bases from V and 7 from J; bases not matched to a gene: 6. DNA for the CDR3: TGTGCCAGCAGCCAAGATCTGGCTAGCGGGAGTAATGAGCAGTTCTTC. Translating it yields CASSQDLASGSNEQFF.

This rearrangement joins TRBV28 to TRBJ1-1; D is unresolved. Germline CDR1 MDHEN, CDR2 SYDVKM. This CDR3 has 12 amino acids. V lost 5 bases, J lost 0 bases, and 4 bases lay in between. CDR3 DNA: TGTGCCAGCAGTGAGGTGAACACTGAAGCTTTCTTT. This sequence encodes CASSEVNTEAFF. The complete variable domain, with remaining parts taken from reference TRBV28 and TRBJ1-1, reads DVKVTQSSRYLVKRTGEKVFLECVQDMDHENMFWYRQDPGLGLRLIYFSYDVKMKEKGDIPEGYSVSREKKERFSLILESASTNQTSMYLCASSEVNTEAFFGQGTRLTVV.

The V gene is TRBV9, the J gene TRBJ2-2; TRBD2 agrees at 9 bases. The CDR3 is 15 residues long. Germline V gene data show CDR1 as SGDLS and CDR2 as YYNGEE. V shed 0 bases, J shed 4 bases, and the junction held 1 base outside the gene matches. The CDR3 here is CASSVVAGVTGELFF. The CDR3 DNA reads TGTGCCAGCAGCGTAGTAGCGGGGGTCACCGGGGAGCTGTTTTTT.

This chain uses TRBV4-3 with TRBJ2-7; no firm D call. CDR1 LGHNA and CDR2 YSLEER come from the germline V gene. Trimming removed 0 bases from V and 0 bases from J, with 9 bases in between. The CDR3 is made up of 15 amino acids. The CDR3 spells CASSQEAAASYEQYF. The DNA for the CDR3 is TGCGCCAGCAGCCAAGAGGCTGCAGCCTCCTACGAGCAGTACTTC.

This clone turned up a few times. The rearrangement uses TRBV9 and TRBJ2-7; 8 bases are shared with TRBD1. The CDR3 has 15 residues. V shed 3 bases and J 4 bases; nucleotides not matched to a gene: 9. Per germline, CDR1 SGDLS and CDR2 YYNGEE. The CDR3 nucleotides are TGTGCCAGCAGCGCCCGACCCCAGGGGGCTTACGAGCAGTACTTC. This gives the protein CASSARPQGAYEQYF. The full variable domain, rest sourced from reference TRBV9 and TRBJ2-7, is DSGVTQTPKHLITATGQRVTLRCSPRSGDLSVYWYQQSLDQGLQFLIQYYNGEERAKGNILERFSAQQFPDLHSELNLSSLELGDSALYFCASSARPQGAYEQYFGPGTRLTVT.

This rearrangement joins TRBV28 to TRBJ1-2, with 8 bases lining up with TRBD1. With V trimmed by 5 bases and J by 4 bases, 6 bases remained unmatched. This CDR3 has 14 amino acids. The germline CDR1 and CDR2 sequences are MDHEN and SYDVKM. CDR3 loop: CASSPRQGIYGYTF. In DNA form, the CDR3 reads TGTGCCAGCAGTCCTCGACAGGGGATCTATGGCTACACCTTC.

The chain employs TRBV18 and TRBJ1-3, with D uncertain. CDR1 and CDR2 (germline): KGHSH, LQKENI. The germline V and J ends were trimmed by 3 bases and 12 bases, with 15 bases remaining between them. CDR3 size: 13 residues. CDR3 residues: CASSPPQERSIYF. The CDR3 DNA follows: TGTGCCAGCTCACCCCCCCAGGAGCGGAGCATATATTTT.

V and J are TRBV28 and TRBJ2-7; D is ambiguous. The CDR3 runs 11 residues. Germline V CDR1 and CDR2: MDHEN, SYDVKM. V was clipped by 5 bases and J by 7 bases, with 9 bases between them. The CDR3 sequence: CASSLLVEQYF. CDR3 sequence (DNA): TGTGCCAGCAGTCTCCTAGTGGAGCAGTACTTC.

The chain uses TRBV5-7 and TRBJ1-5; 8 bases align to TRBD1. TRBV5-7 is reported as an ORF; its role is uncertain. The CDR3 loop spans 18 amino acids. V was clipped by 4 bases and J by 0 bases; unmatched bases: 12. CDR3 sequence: CASSLGQGRKYSNQPQHF. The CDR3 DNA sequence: TGTGCCAGCAGCCTTGGACAGGGACGAAAATATAGCAATCAGCCCCAGCATTTT.

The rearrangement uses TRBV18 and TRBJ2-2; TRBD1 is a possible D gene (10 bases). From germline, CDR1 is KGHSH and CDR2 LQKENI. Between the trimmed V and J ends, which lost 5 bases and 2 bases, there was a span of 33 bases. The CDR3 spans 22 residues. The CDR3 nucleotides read TGTGCCAGCTCAGGAGGACAGGGGGGCGCAACCTCTAGCGGGGAAAACACCGGGGAGCTGTTTTTT. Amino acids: CASSGGQGGATSSGENTGELFF.

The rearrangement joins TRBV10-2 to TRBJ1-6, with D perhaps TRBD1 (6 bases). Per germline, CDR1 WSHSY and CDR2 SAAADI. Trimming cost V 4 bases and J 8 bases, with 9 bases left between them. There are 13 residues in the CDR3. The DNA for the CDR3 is TGCGCCAGCAGTGGGAGGGGGGATTCACCCCTCCACTTT. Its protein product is CASSGRGDSPLHF.

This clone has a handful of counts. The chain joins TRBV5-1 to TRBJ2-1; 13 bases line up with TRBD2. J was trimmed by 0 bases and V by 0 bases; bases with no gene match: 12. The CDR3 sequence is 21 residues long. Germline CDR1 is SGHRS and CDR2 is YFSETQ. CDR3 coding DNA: TGCGCCAGCAGCTTGGCCGGGTCCAGGACTAGCGGGGGAAGCTCCTACAATGAGCAGTTCTTC. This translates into CASSLAGSRTSGGSSYNEQFF.

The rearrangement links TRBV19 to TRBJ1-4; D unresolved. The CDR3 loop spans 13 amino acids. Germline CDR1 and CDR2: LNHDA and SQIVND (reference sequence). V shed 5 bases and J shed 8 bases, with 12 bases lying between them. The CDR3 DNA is TGTGCCAGTAGTCAGGTTCTACGGGAAAAACTGTTTTTT. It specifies CASSQVLREKLFF.

The CDR3 sequence: CASSLSLSGGSDTQYF. Written as DNA, the CDR3 is TGTGCCAGCAGTTTATCCCTAAGCGGGGGGTCAGATACGCAGTATTTT. The rearrangement joins TRBV28 to TRBJ2-3, with 9 bases aligning to TRBD2. CDR1 is MDHEN, CDR2 SYDVKM, per germline. The CDR3 has 16 amino acids. V dropped 1 base and J dropped 4; count of bases not matched to a gene: 6.

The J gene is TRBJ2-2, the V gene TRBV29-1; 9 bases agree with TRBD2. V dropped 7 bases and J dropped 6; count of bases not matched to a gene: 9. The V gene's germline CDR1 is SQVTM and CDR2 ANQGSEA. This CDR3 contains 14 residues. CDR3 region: CSAGTSIGPGELFF. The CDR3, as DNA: TGCAGCGCGGGGACTAGCATTGGGCCCGGGGAGCTGTTTTTT.

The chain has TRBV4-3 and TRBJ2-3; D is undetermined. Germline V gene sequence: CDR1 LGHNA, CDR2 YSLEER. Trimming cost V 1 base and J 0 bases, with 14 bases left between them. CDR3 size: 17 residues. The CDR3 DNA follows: TGCGCCAGCAGCCAAGGCCCCACCCTTCCTAGCACAGATACGCAGTATTTT. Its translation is CASSQGPTLPSTDTQYF.

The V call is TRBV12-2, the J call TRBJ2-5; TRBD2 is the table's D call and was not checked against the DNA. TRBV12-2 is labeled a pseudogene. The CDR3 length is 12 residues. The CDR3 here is CASQRGGETQYF. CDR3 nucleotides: TGTGCAAGTCAACGCGGGGGGGAGACCCAGTACTTC.

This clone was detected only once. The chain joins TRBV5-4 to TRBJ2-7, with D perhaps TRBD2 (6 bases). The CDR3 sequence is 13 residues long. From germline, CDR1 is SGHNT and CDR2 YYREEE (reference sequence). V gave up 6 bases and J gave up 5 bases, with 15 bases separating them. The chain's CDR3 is CASTPPGVNEQYF. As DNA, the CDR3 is TGTGCCAGCACCCCCCCGGGGGTGAACGAGCAGTACTTC.

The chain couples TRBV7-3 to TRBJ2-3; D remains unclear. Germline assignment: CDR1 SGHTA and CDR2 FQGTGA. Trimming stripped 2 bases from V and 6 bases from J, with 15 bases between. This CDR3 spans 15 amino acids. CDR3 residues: CASSLSGTPVDTQYF. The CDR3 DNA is TGTGCCAGCAGCTTATCGGGCACACCCGTGGATACGCAGTATTTT.

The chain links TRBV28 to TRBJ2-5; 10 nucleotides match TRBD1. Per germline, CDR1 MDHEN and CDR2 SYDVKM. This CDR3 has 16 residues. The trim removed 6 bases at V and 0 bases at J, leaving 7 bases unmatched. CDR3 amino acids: CASSPRDRGYQETQYF. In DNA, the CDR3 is TGTGCCAGCAGCCCCCGGGACAGGGGTTACCAAGAGACCCAGTACTTC.

For the CDR3, the DNA is TGTGCCAGCAGTTACGGAACCAGACAGAACTATGGCTACACCTTC. Protein: CASSYGTRQNYGYTF. The chain recombines TRBV6-5 with TRBJ1-2; TRBD1 is a possible D gene (5 bases). The germline V gene encodes CDR1 MNHEY and CDR2 SVGAGI. The CDR3 is 15 residues long. V was trimmed by 2 bases and J by 2 bases, leaving 12 bases between them.

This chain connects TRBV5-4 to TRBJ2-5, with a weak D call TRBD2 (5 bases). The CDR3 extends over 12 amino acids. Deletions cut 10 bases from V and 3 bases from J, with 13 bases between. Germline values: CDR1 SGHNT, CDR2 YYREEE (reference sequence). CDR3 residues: CASGGFKETQYF. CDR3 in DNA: TGTGCCTCGGGCGGGTTTAAAGAGACCCAGTACTTC.

The CDR3 DNA reads as TGTGCCAGCACCCGGGGGCCCGGGGCCAACGTCCTGACTTTC. Its protein product is CASTRGPGANVLTF. V and J are TRBV6-5 and TRBJ2-6; D possibly matches TRBD1 or TRBD2 (6 bases each). CDR3 length: 14 residues. Germline lookup yields CDR1 MNHEY and CDR2 SVGAGI. The V gene lost 7 bases and the J gene lost 4 bases, with 11 bases spanning the gap.